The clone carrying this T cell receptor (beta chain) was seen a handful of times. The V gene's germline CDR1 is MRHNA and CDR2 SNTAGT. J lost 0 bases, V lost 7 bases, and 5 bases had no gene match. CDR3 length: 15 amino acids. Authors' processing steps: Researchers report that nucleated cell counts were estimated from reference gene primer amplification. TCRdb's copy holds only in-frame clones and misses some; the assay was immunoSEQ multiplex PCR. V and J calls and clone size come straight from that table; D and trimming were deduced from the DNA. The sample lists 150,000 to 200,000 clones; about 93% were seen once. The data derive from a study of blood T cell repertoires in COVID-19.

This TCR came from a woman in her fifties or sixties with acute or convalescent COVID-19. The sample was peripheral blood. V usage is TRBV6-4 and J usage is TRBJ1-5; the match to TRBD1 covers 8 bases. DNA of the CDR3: TGTGCCAGCATAGACAGGGGATATAGCAATCAGCCCCAGCATTTT. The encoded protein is CASIDRGYSNQPQHF.